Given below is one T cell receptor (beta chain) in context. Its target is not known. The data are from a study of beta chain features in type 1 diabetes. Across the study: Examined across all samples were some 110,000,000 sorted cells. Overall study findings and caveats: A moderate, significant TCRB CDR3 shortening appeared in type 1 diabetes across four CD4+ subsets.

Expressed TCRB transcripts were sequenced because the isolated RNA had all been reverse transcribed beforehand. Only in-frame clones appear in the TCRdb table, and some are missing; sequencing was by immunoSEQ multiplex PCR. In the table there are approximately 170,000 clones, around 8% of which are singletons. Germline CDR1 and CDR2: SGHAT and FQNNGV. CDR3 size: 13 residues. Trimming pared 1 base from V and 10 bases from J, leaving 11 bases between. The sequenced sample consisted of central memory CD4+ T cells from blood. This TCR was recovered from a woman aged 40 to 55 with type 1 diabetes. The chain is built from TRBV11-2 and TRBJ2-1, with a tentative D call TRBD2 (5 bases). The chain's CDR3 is CASSLVRVGEQFF. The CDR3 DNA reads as TGTGCCAGCAGCTTAGTGAGGGTGGGGGAGCAGTTCTTC.